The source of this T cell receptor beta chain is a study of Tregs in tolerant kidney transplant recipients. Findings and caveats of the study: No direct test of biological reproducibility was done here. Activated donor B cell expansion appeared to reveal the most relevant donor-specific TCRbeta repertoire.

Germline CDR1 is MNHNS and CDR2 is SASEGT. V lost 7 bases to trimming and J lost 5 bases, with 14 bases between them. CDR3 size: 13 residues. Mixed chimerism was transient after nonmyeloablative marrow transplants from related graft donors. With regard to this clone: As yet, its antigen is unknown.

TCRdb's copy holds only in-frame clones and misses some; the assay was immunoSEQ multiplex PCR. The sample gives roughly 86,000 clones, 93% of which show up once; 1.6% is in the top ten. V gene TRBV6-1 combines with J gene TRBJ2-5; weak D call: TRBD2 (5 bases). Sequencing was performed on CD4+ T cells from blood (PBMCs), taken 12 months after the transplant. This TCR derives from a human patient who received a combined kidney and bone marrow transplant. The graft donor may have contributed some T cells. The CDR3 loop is CASTRYGVETQYF. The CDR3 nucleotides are TGTGCCAGCACCAGGTACGGGGTGGAGACCCAGTACTTC.